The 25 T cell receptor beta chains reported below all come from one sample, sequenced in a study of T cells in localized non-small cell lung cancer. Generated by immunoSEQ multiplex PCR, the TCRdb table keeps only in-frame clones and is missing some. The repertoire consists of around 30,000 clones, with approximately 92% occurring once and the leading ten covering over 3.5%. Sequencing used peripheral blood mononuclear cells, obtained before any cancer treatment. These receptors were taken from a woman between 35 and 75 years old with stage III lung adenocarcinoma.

CDR3 loop: CASRLQGTYEQYF. CDR3 nucleotide sequence: TGTGCCAGCAGATTGCAGGGGACCTACGAGCAGTACTTC. The chain combines TRBV2 with TRBJ2-7; possible D gene TRBD1, 6 bases. CDR3 length equals 13 residues. Germline CDR1 is SNHLY and CDR2 is FYNNEI. With 6 bases removed from V and 2 bases from J, the gap between germline ends came to 11 bases.

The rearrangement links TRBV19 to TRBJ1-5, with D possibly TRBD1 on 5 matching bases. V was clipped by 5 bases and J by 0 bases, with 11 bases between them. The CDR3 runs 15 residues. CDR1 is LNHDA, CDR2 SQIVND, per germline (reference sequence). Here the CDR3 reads CASSLRGYSNQPQHF. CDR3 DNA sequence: TGTGCCAGTAGTCTGCGGGGGTATAGCAATCAGCCCCAGCATTTT.

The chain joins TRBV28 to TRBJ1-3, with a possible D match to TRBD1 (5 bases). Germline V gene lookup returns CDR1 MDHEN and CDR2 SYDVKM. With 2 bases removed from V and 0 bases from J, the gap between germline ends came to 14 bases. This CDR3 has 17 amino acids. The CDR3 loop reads CASSLRGRVLSGNTIYF. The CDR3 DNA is TGTGCCAGCAGTTTAAGGGGTAGAGTGCTCTCTGGAAACACCATATATTTT.

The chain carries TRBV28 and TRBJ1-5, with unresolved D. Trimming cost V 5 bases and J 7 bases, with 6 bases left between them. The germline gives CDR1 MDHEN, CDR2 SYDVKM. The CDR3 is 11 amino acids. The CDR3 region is CASSRAQPQHF. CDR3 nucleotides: TGTGCCAGCAGTCGGGCGCAGCCCCAGCATTTT.

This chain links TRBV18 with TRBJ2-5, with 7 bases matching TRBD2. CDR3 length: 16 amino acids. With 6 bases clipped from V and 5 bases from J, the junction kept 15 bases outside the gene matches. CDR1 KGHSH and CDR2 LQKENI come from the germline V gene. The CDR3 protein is CASSPPGSGLSETQYF. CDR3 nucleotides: TGTGCCAGCTCCCCTCCGGGTAGCGGGCTGAGTGAGACCCAGTACTTC. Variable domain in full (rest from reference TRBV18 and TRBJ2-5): NAGVMQNPRHLVRRRGQEARLRCSPMKGHSHVYWYRQLPEEGLKFMVYLQKENIIDESGMPKERFSAEFPKEGPSILRIQQVVRGDSAAYFCASSPPGSGLSETQYFGPGTRLLVL.

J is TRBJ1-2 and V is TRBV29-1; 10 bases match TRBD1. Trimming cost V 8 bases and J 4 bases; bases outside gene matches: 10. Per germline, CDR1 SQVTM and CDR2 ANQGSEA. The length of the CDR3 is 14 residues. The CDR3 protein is CSIRPGQGTYGYTF. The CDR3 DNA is TGCAGCATCCGACCGGGACAGGGGACCTATGGCTACACCTTC.

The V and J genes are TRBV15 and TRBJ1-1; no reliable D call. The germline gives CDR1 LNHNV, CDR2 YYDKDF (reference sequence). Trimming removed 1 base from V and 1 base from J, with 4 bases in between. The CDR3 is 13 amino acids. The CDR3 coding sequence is TGTGCCACCAGCAGAGTAGAGAACACTGAAGCTTTCTTT. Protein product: CATSRVENTEAFF.

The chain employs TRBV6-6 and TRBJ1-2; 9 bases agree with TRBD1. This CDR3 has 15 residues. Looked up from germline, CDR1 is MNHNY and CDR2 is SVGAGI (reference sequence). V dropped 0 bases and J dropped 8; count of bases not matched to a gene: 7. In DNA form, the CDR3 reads TGTGCCAGCAGTTACTCCGATGACAGGGGGAAAGGCTACACCTTC. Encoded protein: CASSYSDDRGKGYTF.

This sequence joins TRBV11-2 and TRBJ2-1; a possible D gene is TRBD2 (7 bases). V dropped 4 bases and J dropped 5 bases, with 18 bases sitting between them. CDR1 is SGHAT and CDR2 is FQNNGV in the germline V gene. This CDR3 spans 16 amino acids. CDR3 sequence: CASSSLQGGTHNEQFF. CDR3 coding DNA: TGTGCCAGCAGCTCCCTACAGGGAGGGACACACAATGAGCAGTTCTTC. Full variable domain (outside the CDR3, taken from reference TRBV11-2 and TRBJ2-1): EAGVAQSPRYKIIEKRQSVAFWCNPISGHATLYWYQQILGQGPKLLIQFQNNGVVDDSQLPKDRFSAERLKGVDSTLKIQPAKLEDSAVYLCASSSLQGGTHNEQFFGPGTRLTVL.

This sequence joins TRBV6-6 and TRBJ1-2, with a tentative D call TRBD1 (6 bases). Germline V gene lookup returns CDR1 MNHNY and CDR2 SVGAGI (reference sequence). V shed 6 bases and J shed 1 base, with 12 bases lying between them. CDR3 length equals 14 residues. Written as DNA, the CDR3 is TGTGCCAGCAGGGGGGGCGGCAATAACTATGGCTACACCTTC. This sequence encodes CASRGGGNNYGYTF.

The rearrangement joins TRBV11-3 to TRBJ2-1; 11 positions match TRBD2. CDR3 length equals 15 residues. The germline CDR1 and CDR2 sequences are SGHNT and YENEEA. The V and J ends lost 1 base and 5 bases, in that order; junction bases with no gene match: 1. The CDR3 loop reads CASSLGGLADNEQFF. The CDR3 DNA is TGTGCCAGCAGCTTAGGGGGACTAGCGGACAATGAGCAGTTCTTC.

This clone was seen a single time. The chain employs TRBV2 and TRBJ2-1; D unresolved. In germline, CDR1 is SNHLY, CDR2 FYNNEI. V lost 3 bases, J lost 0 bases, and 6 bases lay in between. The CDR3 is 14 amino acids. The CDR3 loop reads CASSDSSSYNEQFF. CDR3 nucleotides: TGTGCCAGCAGTGACTCGAGCTCCTACAATGAGCAGTTCTTC. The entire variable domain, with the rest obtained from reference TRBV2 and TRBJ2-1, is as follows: EPEVTQTPSHQVTQMGQEVILRCVPISNHLYFYWYRQILGQKVEFLVSFYNNEISEKSEIFDDQFSVERPDGSNFTLKIRSTKLEDSAMYFCASSDSSSYNEQFFGPGTRLTVL.

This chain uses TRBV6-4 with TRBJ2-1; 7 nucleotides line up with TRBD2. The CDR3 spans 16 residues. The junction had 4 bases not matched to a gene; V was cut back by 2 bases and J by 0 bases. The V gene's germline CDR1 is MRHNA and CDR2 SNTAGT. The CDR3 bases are TGTGCCAGCAGTGACGGAGCGGGGATCTCCTACAATGAGCAGTTCTTC. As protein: CASSDGAGISYNEQFF.

The CDR3 spells CASSPGGSQETQYF. The CDR3 DNA follows: TGCGCCAGCAGCCCGGGCGGTTCACAAGAGACCCAGTACTTC. The chain employs TRBV5-1 and TRBJ2-5; no clear D gene. CDR3 size: 14 residues. Trimming pared 4 bases from V and 2 bases from J, leaving 12 bases between. Per the germline V gene, CDR1 is SGHRS and CDR2 is YFSETQ.

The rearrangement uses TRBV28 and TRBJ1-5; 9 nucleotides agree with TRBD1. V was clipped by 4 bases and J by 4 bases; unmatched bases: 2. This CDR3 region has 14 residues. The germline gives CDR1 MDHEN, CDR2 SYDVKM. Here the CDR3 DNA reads TGTGCCAGCAGTTCCGGACAGGGGAATCAGCCCCAGCATTTT. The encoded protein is CASSSGQGNQPQHF.

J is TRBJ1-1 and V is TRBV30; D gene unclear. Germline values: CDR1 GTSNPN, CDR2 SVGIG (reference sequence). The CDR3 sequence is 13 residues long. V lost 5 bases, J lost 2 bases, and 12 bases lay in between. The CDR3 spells CAWCRALNTEAFF. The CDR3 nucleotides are TGTGCCTGGTGTCGGGCGCTAAACACTGAAGCTTTCTTT.

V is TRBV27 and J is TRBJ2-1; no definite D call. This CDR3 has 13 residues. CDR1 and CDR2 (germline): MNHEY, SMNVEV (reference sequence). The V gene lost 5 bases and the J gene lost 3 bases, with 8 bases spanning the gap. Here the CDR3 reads CASSPFGYNEQFF. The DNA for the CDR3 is TGTGCCAGCAGTCCTTTCGGCTACAATGAGCAGTTCTTC.

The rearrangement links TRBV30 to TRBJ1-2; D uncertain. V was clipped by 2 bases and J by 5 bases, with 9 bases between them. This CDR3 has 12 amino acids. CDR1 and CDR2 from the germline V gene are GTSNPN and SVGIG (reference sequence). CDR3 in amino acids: CAWSYTGYGYTF. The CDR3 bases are TGTGCCTGGAGTTACACCGGGTATGGCTACACCTTC.

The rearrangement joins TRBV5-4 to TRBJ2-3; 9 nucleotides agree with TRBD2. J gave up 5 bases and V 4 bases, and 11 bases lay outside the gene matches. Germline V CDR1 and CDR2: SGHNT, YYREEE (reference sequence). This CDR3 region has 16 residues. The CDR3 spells CASSSRLAGVLDTQYF. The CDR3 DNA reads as TGTGCCAGCAGCAGTCGTTTAGCGGGGGTTCTAGATACGCAGTATTTT.

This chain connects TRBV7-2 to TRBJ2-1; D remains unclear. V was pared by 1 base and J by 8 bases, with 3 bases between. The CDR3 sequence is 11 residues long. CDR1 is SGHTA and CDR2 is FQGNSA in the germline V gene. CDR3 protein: CASSLGDEQFF. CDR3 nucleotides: TGTGCCAGCAGCTTAGGCGATGAGCAGTTCTTC.

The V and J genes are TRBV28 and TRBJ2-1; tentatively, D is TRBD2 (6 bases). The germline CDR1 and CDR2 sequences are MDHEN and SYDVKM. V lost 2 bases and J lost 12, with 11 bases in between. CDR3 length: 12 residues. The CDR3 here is CASSLAGSRQFF. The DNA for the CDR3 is TGTGCCAGCAGTTTAGCGGGGAGTAGGCAGTTCTTC.

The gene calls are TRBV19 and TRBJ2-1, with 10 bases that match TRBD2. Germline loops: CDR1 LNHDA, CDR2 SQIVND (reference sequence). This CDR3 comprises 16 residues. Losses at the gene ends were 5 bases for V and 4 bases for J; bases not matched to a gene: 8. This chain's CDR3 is CASSPHSGRGYNEQFF. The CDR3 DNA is TGTGCCAGTAGTCCCCACAGCGGGAGGGGGTACAATGAGCAGTTCTTC.

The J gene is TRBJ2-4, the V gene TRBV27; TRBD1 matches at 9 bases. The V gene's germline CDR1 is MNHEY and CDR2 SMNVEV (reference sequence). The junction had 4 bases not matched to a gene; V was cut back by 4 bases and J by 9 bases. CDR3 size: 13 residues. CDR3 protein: CASSWGQGSIQYF. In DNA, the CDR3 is TGTGCCAGCAGTTGGGGACAGGGCTCCATTCAGTACTTC.

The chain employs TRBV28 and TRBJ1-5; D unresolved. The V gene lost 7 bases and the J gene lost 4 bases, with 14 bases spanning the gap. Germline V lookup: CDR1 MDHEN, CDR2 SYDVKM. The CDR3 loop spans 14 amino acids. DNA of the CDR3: TGTGCCAGCAACCCGAACGGAGGGAATCAGCCCCAGCATTTT. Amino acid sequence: CASNPNGGNQPQHF.

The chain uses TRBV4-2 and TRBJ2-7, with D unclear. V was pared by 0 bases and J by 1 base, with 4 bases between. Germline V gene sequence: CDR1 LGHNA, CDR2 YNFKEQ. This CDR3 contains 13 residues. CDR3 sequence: CASSQDRSYEQYF. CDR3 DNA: TGTGCCAGCAGCCAAGACCGTTCCTACGAGCAGTACTTC.